The present T cell receptor beta chain was sequenced within a study of cytomegalovirus exposure and HLA in healthy donors. Study observations and caveats: Despite most TCR sequences being rare, some public TCRs occurred in many donors.

About this clone itself: Its cognate antigen is unknown.

V was trimmed by 0 bases and J by 3 bases, leaving 6 bases between them. The CDR3 has 13 amino acids. The germline V gene has CDR1 SGHTA and CDR2 FQGNSA. The PCR contained 60 Vbeta and 13 Jbeta primers. Here immunoSEQ multiplex PCR was the method, and the copy in TCRdb shows in-frame clones only, minus some. There are over 150,000 clones in the sample; 65% to 80% occur only once, and approximately 2.6% lies in the top ten. The rearrangement joins TRBV7-2 to TRBJ2-7; D perhaps matches TRBD2 (6 bases). Sequencing was performed on PBMCs. The TCR originated in a man aged 18 to 29 in good health and CMV-seronegative. CDR3 nucleotides: TGTGCCAGCAGCTTAGCGGAGGGCTACGAGCAGTACTTC. Translating gives CASSLAEGYEQYF.